This T cell receptor beta chain was identified during a study of blood T cell repertoires in COVID-19. Study overall: The study drew acute and convalescent COVID-19 samples from the United States, Italy and Spain. Sources were T cells, B-cell-depleted T cells, or PBMCs; the material itself was cDNA or gDNA.

In the original analysis: Estimates of nucleated cell counts were drawn from the amplification of reference gene primers. Clones were read by immunoSEQ multiplex PCR, and TCRdb kept only the in-frame ones, dropping some. V, J and clone size are those of that table, while D and trimming were read from the DNA. The profile shows approximately 210,000 clones, about four fifths of them singletons. The germline CDR1 and CDR2 sequences are MNHEY and SMNVEV (reference sequence). Deletions cut 6 bases from V and 7 bases from J, with 12 bases between. The CDR3 is 13 amino acids. The sequencing sample was made of peripheral blood. The receptor was isolated from a woman aged 45-65 years with acute or convalescent COVID-19. The chain uses TRBV27 and TRBJ1-4; D might be TRBD1 (6 bases). CDR3 in DNA: TGTGCCAGCAGCGACATCAGGGGTGAAAAACTGTTTTTT. Its protein product is CASSDIRGEKLFF.